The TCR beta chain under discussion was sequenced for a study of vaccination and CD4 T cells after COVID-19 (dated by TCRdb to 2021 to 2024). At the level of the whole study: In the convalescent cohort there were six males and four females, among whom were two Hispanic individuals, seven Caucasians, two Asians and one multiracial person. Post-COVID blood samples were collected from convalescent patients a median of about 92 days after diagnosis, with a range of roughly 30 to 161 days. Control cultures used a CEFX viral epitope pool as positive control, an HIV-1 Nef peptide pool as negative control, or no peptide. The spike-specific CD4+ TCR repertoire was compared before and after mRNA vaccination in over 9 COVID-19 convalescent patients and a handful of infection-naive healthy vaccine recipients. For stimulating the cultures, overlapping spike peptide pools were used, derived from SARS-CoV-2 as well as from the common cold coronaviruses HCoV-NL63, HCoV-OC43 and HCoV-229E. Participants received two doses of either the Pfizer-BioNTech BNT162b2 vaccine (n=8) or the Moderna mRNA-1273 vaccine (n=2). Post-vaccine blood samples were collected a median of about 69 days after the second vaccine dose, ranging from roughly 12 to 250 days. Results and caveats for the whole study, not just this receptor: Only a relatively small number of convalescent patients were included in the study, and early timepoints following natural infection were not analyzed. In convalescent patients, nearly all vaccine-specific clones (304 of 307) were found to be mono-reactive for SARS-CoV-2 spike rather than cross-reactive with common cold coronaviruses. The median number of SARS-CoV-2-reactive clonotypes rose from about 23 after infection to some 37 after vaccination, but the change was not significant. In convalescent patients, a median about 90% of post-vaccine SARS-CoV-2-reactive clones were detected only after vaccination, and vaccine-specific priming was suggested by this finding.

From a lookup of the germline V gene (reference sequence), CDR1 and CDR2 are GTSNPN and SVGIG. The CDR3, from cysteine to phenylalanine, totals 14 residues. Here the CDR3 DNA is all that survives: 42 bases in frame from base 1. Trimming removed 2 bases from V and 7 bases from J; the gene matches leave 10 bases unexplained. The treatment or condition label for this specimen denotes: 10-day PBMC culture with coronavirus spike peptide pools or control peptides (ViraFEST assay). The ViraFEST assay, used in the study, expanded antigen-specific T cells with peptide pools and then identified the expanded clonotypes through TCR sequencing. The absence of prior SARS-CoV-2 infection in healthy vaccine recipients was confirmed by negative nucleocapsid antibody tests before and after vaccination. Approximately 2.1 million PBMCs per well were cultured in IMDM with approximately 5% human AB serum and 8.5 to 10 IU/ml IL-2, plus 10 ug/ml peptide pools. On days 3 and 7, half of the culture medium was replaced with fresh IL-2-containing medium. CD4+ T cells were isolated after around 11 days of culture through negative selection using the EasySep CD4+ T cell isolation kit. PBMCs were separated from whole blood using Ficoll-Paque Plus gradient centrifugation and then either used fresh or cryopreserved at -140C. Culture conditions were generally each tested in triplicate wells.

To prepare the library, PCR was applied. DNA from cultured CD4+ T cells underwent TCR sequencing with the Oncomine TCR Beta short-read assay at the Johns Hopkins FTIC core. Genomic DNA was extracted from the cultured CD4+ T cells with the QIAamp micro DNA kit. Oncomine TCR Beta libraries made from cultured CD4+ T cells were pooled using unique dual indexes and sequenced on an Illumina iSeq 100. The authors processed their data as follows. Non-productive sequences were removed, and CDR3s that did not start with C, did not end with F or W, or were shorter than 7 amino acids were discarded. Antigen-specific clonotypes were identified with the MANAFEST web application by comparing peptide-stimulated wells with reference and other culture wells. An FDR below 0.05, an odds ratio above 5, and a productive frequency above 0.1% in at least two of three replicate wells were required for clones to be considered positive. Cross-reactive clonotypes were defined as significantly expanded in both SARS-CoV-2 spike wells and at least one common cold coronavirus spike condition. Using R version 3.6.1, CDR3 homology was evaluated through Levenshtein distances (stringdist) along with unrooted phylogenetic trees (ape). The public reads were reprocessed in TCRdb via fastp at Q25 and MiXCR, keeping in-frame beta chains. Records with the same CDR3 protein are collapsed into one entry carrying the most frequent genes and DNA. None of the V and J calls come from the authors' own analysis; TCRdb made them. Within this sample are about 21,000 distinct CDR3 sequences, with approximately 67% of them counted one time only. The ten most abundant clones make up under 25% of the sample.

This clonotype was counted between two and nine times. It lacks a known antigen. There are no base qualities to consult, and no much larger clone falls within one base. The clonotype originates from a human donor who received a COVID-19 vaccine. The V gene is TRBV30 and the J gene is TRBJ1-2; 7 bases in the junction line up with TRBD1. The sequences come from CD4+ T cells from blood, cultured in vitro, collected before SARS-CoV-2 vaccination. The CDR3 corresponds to CAWSPPYRGFGYTF. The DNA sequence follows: TGTGCCTGGAGTCCTCCTTACAGGGGTTTTGGCTACACCTTC.